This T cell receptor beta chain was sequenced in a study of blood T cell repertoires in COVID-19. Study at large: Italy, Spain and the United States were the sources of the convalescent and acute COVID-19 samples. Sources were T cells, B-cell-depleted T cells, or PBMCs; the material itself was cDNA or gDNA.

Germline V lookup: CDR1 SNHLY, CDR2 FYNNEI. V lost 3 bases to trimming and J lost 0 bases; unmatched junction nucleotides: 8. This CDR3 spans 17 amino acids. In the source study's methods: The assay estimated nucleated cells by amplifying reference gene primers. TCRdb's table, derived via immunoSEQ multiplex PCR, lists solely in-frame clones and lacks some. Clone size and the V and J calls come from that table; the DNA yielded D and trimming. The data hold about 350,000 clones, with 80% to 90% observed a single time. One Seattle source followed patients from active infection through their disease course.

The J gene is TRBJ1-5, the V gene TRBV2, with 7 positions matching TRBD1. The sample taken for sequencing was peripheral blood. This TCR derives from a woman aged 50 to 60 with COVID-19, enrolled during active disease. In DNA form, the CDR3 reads TGTGCCAGCAGTGAGTACAGGGGACCATATAGCAATCAGCCCCAGCATTTT. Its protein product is CASSEYRGPYSNQPQHF.